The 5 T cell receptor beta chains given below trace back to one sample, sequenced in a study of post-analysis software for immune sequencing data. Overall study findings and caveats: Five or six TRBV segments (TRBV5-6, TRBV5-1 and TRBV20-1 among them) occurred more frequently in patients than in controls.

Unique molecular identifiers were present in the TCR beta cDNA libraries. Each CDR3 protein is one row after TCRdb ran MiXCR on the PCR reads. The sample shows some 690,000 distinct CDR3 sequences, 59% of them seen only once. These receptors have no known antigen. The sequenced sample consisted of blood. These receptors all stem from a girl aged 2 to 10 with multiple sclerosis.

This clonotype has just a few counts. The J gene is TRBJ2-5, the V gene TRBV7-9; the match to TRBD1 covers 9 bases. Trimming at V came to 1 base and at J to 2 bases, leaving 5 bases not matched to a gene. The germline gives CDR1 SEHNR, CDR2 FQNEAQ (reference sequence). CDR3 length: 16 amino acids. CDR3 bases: TGTGCCAGCAGCTTAGTCGGGGACAGGGAACAAGAGACCCAGTACTTC. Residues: CASSLVGDREQETQYF.

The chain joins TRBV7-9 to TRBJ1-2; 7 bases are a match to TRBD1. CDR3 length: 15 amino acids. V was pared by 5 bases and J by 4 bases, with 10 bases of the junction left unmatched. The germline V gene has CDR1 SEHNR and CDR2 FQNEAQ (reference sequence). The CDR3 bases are TGTGCCAGCAGCGGCCGACAGGGACCCCTCTATGGCTACACCTTC. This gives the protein CASSGRQGPLYGYTF.

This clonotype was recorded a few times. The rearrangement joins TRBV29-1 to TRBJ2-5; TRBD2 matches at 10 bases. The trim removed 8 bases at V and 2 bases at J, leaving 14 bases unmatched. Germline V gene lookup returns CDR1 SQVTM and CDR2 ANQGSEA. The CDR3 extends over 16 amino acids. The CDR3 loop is CSPRPGGLAEQETQYF. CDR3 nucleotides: TGCAGCCCCCGCCCCGGAGGACTAGCGGAACAAGAGACCCAGTACTTC.

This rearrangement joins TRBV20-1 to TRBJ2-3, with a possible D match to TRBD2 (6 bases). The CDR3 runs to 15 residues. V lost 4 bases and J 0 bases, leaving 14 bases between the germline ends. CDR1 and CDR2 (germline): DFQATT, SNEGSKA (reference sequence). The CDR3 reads CSAIRRGPSTDTQYF. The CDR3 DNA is TGCAGTGCTATTAGGCGGGGACCTAGCACAGATACGCAGTATTTT.

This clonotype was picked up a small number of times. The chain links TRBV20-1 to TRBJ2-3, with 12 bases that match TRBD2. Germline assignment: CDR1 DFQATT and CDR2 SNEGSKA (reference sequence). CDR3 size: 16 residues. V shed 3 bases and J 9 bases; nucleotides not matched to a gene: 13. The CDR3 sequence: CSASSLAGGPIDTQYF. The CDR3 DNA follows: TGCAGTGCTAGTAGCCTAGCGGGGGGGCCTATTGACACGCAGTATTTT.